This TCR beta chain was identified in a study of T cells in Graves' hyperthyroidism and ophthalmopathy. Using RNA transcripts as the source, TCR beta CDR3 regions were amplified. First-round RT-PCR of the TCR CDR3 relied on the HTBI primer set. TCRdb itself ran the multiplex PCR reads through MiXCR, one entry per CDR3 protein. The table records about 640,000 distinct CDR3 sequences, just under 45% of them present only once. This clonotype was observed at least ten times. The clonotype comes from an adult man with Graves' disease, either hyperthyroidism or ophthalmopathy (not recorded which). Sequencing was carried out using peripheral blood or thyroid tissue (not recorded which).

CDR3 DNA: TGTGCCAGCAGTTTACAGGGGGTAGGCACAGATACGCAGTATTTT. Translation: CASSLQGVGTDTQYF. This rearrangement joins TRBV25-1 to TRBJ2-3; TRBD1 aligns across 8 bases. The CDR3 sequence is 15 residues long. In germline, CDR1 is MGHDK, CDR2 SYGVNS. Germline trimming cut 5 bases from V and 1 base from J; bases unmatched to any gene: 5.